This entry concerns a single T cell receptor (beta chain). This sample was included in a study of control samples from healthy donors and cancer patients. Assay: immunoSEQ multiplex PCR; the TCRdb copy retains only in-frame clones and omits some. The table lists some 97,000 clones, roughly 87% of them singletons, with about 18% in the top ten. The clonotype was recovered from a woman aged 45-65 years in good health. The sample comprised blood.

The CDR3 reads CATSRDRNTGGYTF. The CDR3 bases are TGTGCCACCAGCAGAGATAGGAACACCGGTGGCTACACCTTC. The chain uses TRBV15 and TRBJ1-2; D gene unclear. Trimming pared 0 bases from V and 7 bases from J, leaving 12 bases between. Germline CDR1 LNHNV, CDR2 YYDKDF (reference sequence). CDR3 length equals 14 residues.